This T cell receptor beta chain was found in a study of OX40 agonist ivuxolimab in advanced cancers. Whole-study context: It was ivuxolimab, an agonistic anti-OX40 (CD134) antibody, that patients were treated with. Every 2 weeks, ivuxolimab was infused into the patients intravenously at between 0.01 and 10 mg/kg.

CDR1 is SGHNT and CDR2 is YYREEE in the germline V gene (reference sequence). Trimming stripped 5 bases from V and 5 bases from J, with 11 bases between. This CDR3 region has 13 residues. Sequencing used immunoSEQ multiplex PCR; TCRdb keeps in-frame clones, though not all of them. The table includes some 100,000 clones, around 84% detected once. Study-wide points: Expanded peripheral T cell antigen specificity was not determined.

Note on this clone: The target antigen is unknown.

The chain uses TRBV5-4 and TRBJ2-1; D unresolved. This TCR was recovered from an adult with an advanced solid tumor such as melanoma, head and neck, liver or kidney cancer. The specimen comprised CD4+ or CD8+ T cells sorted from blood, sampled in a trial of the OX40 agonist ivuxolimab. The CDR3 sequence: CASRGSDDNEQFF. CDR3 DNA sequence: TGTGCCAGCAGAGGTTCCGACGACAATGAGCAGTTCTTC.